Following are 24 T cell receptor beta chains from one sample sequenced in a study of T cells in Graves' hyperthyroidism and ophthalmopathy. Amplification of TCR beta CDR3 regions used RNA as the template. The TCR CDR3 was amplified in a first-round RT-PCR using the HTBI primer set. TCRdb itself ran the multiplex PCR reads through MiXCR, one entry per CDR3 protein. Of roughly 350,000 distinct CDR3 sequences listed, approximately 14% are singletons. The sequencing sample was made of blood. The receptors originated from a woman aged 25 to 39 with Graves' ophthalmopathy.

This chain connects TRBV4-2 to TRBJ2-3, with 9 positions matching TRBD1. The trim removed 4 bases at V and 3 bases at J, leaving 11 bases unmatched. CDR3 length: 17 amino acids. The V gene's germline CDR1 is LGHNA and CDR2 YNFKEQ. CDR3 sequence: CASSRPELDRGTDTQYF. The DNA of the CDR3 is TGTGCCAGCAGCCGACCCGAACTGGACAGGGGAACAGATACGCAGTATTTT.

This clonotype was picked up many times. This rearrangement joins TRBV20-1 to TRBJ2-1; a possible D gene is TRBD2 (6 bases). The CDR3 contains 15 residues. Germline-derived CDR1 and CDR2 are DFQATT and SNEGSKA (reference sequence). The V and J ends lost 1 base and 7 bases respectively, with 17 bases between them. The CDR3 is CSARGPWDSLNEQFF. CDR3 nucleotide sequence: TGCAGTGCTAGAGGCCCCTGGGACTCGCTGAATGAGCAGTTCTTC.

This clonotype was seen ten or more times. V usage is TRBV28 and J usage is TRBJ1-1; D possibly corresponds to TRBD1 (5 bases). Germline CDR1 is MDHEN and CDR2 is SYDVKM. This CDR3 contains 14 residues. V gave up 5 bases and J gave up 4 bases, with 14 bases separating them. The CDR3 DNA reads TGTGCCAGCAGTCTAAGATCGGGGGGCACTGAAGCTTTCTTT. Translating gives CASSLRSGGTEAFF.

This clonotype showed up many times. This sequence joins TRBV12-3 or TRBV12-4 and TRBJ2-5, with D possibly being TRBD1 or TRBD2 (5 bases each). This CDR3 spans 14 amino acids. Trimming cost V 6 bases and J 5 bases, with 16 bases left between them. As DNA, the CDR3 is TGTGCCAGCAGCCACAATACTAGGGGTGAGACCCAGTACTTC. Protein sequence: CASSHNTRGETQYF.

The rearrangement uses TRBV9 and TRBJ2-5, with 11 bases matching TRBD2. With 3 bases clipped from V and 1 base from J, the junction kept 8 bases outside the gene matches. CDR3 length: 17 amino acids. Looked up from germline, CDR1 is SGDLS and CDR2 is YYNGEE. For the CDR3, the DNA is TGTGCCAGCAGCGGGGCTCTAGCGGGGGGTTTCCAAGAGACCCAGTACTTC. Translation: CASSGALAGGFQETQYF.

This clonotype has ten or more counts. The V and J genes are TRBV6-1 and TRBJ1-1; TRBD1 is a possible D gene (5 bases). In germline, CDR1 is MNHNS, CDR2 SASEGT. This CDR3 contains 14 residues. The V end was cut by 7 bases, the J end by 3 bases, with 15 bases between. CDR3 in DNA: TGTGCCAGCATATCACCGACAGCTTACACTGAAGCTTTCTTT. The encoded protein is CASISPTAYTEAFF.

Details on this clonotype: This clone may be a read error of a much larger clone one base away. The chain couples TRBV20-1 to TRBJ2-4; maybe TRBD2 (5 bases). The length of the CDR3 is 17 residues. CDR1 and CDR2 from the germline V gene are DFQATT and SNEGSKA (reference sequence). CDR3 protein: CSAGDQASLLTKNIQYF. The CDR3 nucleotides read TGCAGTGCTGGAGATCAGGCTAGCCTTCTAACCAAAAACATTCAGTACTTC.

The sample holds many counts of this clonotype. The chain combines TRBV11-2 with TRBJ1-2, with D possibly matching TRBD1 (6 bases). The CDR3 length is 12 residues. CDR1 and CDR2 from the germline V gene are SGHAT and FQNNGV. Trimming pared 6 bases from V and 8 bases from J, leaving 13 bases between. CDR3 sequence reads: CASRQGGLGYTF. The CDR3 nucleotides read TGTGCCAGCAGGCAAGGGGGTCTGGGCTACACCTTC.

V is TRBV11-2 and J is TRBJ2-3; 13 bases fit TRBD2. Germline V gene sequence: CDR1 SGHAT, CDR2 FQNNGV. After removal of 5 bases from V and 3 bases from J, the junction contained 8 bases not matched to a gene. This CDR3 spans 17 amino acids. The CDR3 region has the DNA TGTGCCAGCAGCCAAGTCCCGGGACTAGCGGGGACAGATACGCAGTATTTT. This sequence encodes CASSQVPGLAGTDTQYF.

A note on this clonotype: A read error may be the cause here, since a much bigger clone is one base away. The chain links TRBV6-2 or TRBV6-3 to TRBJ1-1; D is uncertain. Germline loops: CDR1 MNHEY, CDR2 SVGEGT. The CDR3 length is 14 residues. In DNA form, the CDR3 reads TGTGCCAACAGTTACTTGGTTGGGCGCACTGAAGCTTTCTTT. It codes for CANSYLVGRTEAFF.

This clonotype was detected ten times or more. The genes are TRBV5-1 and TRBJ2-5; D call uncertain. V was pared by 0 bases and J by 5 bases, with 14 bases between. This CDR3 is 15 amino acids long. Germline V lookup: CDR1 SGHRS, CDR2 YFSETQ. The CDR3 region has the DNA TGCGCCAGCAGCTTGGCAATTCGGTATCTTGAGACCCAGTACTTC. Protein sequence: CASSLAIRYLETQYF.

This clonotype was found a few times. This may stem from a read error, because a much larger clone lies one nucleotide away. This chain joins TRBV12-3 or TRBV12-4 and TRBJ2-3; 10 nucleotides line up with TRBD1. The CDR3 loop spans 15 amino acids. V gave up 6 bases and J gave up 3 bases; unmatched junction bases: 6. The CDR3 here is CASSARQGATDTQYF. CDR3 nucleotide sequence: TGTGCCAGCAGCGCCCGACAGGGGGCAACAGATACGCAGTATTTT.

This clonotype has a handful of counts. The rearrangement uses TRBV12-3 or TRBV12-4 and TRBJ2-5; D is tentatively TRBD1 or TRBD2 (5 bases each). The CDR3 length is 13 residues. With 3 bases removed from V and 11 bases from J, the gap between germline ends came to 16 bases. Here the CDR3 DNA reads TGTGCCAGCAGTTTGCACCGGGACGGCCGTCAGTACTTC. This codes for CASSLHRDGRQYF.

This clonotype was seen a few times. The chain is built from TRBV4-1 and TRBJ2-3; TRBD2 matches 13 bases. The V segment lost 4 bases and the J segment 2 bases; nucleotides outside the gene matches: 6. Germline lookup yields CDR1 MGHRA and CDR2 YSYEKL. The CDR3 is 17 residues long. The CDR3 DNA reads TGCGCCAGCAGCCTTCGAACTAGCGGGGGGGACACAGATACGCAGTATTTT. This sequence encodes CASSLRTSGGDTDTQYF.

This clonotype was picked up many times. This sequence joins TRBV5-5 and TRBJ2-7; no clear D. CDR1 SGHKS and CDR2 YYEKEE come from the germline V gene (reference sequence). V lost 5 bases, J lost 2 bases, and 17 bases lay in between. The CDR3 runs 15 residues. CDR3 DNA sequence: TGTGCCAGCAGGAAAGAAGGACCTACACCCTACGAGCAGTACTTC. Its translation: CASRKEGPTPYEQYF.

This clonotype was observed a handful of times. The chain couples TRBV6-1 to TRBJ1-4; TRBD1 might be the D (5 bases). CDR1 is MNHNS, CDR2 SASEGT, per germline. Trimming removed 5 bases at V and 0 bases at J, with 22 bases between. The CDR3 contains 19 residues. CDR3 DNA sequence: TGTGCCAGCAGTAACGGCCGACAAGTTCTCAGGGCAACTAATGAAAAACTGTTTTTT. This gives the protein CASSNGRQVLRATNEKLFF.

This clonotype was found a few times. This chain joins TRBV20-1 and TRBJ2-2; 12 bases match TRBD2. V shed 0 bases, J shed 1 base, and the junction held 15 bases outside the gene matches. Germline CDR1 reads DFQATT; CDR2 reads SNEGSKA (reference sequence). This CDR3 is 21 amino acids long. The CDR3 reads CSARDARTSGAPRRNTGELFF. CDR3 in DNA: TGCAGTGCTAGAGATGCGAGGACTAGCGGGGCCCCGAGGAGGAACACCGGGGAGCTGTTTTTT.

The table lists this clonotype with many counts. The chain couples TRBV20-1 to TRBJ2-3; D is ambiguous. CDR1 is DFQATT, CDR2 SNEGSKA, per germline (reference sequence). The CDR3 sequence is 15 residues long. The V end was cut by 3 bases, the J end by 3 bases, with 16 bases between. The CDR3 reads CSARAGVGFTDTQYF. DNA of the CDR3: TGCAGTGCTAGGGCCGGTGTGGGGTTTACAGATACGCAGTATTTT.

The rearrangement links TRBV4-1 to TRBJ1-5; no definite D call. V was cut by 1 base and J by 2 bases, with 9 bases left in between. The CDR3 is 15 amino acids. Per the germline V gene, CDR1 is MGHRA and CDR2 is YSYEKL. The CDR3 loop reads CASSQGPSGNQPQHF. The CDR3 DNA follows: TGCGCCAGCAGCCAAGGACCGTCTGGCAATCAGCCCCAGCATTTT.

This clonotype was observed many times. The V call is TRBV30, the J call TRBJ2-3; D is uncertain. Germline V gene lookup returns CDR1 GTSNPN and CDR2 SVGIG (reference sequence). The CDR3 runs to 15 residues. V was clipped by 0 bases and J by 1 base, with 11 bases between them. CDR3 in amino acids: CAWSVMDSGTDTQYF. In nucleotides, the CDR3 is TGTGCCTGGAGTGTTATGGATTCGGGCACAGATACGCAGTATTTT.

The V call is TRBV20-1, the J call TRBJ2-7; 11 positions match TRBD1. Germline V gene lookup returns CDR1 DFQATT and CDR2 SNEGSKA (reference sequence). The trim removed 5 bases at V and 4 bases at J, leaving 7 bases unmatched. There are 14 residues in the CDR3. For the CDR3, the DNA is TGCAGTGCTGCCGGGACAGGGGGAAGGTACGAGCAGTACTTC. Amino acid sequence: CSAAGTGGRYEQYF.

This clonotype was counted only a few times. This chain links TRBV25-1 with TRBJ2-1, with TRBD1 matching over 7 bases. The V gene's germline CDR1 is MGHDK and CDR2 SYGVNS. The CDR3 totals 15 residues. Germline trimming cut 4 bases from V and 4 bases from J; bases unmatched to any gene: 7. The CDR3 coding sequence is TGTGCCAGCAGTGCAACCAGGACAGGTTACAATGAGCAGTTCTTC. It encodes CASSATRTGYNEQFF.

Written as DNA, the CDR3 is TGTGCTAGTGGTTTAAGGGGGGGCCCGCACAATGAGCAGTTCTTC. It yields the protein CASGLRGGPHNEQFF. This chain links TRBV12-5 with TRBJ2-1; tentative D call: TRBD2 (7 bases). The CDR3 is 15 amino acids. The germline V and J ends were trimmed by 3 bases and 5 bases, with 14 bases remaining between them. In germline, CDR1 is LGHNT, CDR2 FRNRAP.

This clonotype was found many times. The CDR3 sequence: CASSLRTALAGGSYNEQFF. As DNA, the CDR3 is TGTGCCAGCAGTTTAAGGACAGCCTTAGCGGGGGGCTCCTACAATGAGCAGTTCTTC. The V and J genes are TRBV28 and TRBJ2-1; 10 nucleotides agree with TRBD2. This CDR3 comprises 19 residues. J lost 0 bases, V lost 2 bases, and 10 bases had no gene match. Per the germline V gene, CDR1 is MDHEN and CDR2 is SYDVKM.